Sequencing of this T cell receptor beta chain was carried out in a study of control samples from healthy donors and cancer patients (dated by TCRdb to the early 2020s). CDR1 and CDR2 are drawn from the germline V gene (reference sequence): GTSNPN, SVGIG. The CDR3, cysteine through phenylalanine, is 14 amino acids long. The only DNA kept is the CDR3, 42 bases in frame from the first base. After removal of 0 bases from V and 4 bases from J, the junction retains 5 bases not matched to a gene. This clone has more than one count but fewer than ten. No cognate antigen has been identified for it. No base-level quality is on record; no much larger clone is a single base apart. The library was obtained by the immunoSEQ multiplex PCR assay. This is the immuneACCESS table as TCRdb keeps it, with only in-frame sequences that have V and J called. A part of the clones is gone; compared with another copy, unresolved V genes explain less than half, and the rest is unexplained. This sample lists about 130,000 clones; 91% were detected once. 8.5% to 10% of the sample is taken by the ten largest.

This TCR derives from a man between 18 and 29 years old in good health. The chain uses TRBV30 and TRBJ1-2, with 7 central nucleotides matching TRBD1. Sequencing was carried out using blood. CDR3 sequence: CAWSVSRDSYGYTF. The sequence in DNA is TGTGCCTGGAGTGTCTCCCGGGACAGCTATGGCTACACCTTC.